A selection of T cell receptor beta chains follows, all from one sample in a study of cytomegalovirus exposure and HLA in healthy donors. Some clones are missing from TCRdb's copy, which holds only in-frame ones; the method was immunoSEQ multiplex PCR. The sample has over 45,000 clones; over 85% are singletons. Specimen: PBMCs. These receptor sequences come from a young woman in good health and CMV-seronegative. Each CDR3 is given with its conserved first and last residue. The D gene is left open where the match is weak. Clone size is not always given. Where it is, it says once, few, many or a class for expanded clones.

NA,once,TRBV5-5,TRBJ1-4,CASSLLATNEKLFF,TGTGCCAGCAGCTTACTGGCAACTAATGAAAAACTGTTTTTT
TRBD1,NA,TRBV5-1,TRBJ2-7,CASSRTGGEGYEQYF,TGCGCCAGCAGCCGGACAGGCGGAGAGGGCTACGAGCAGTACTTC
NA,NA,TRBV7-2,TRBJ1-6,CASSLVHRPDSPLHF,TGTGCCAGCAGCTTAGTCCACAGGCCAGATTCACCCCTCCACTTT
NA,NA,TRBV9,TRBJ2-3,CASSKGPLRSTDTQYF,TGTGCCAGCTCCAAGGGGCCCCTTAGGAGCACAGATACGCAGTATTTT
NA,NA,TRBV4-3,TRBJ2-5,CASSQGTGPRETQYF,TGCGCCAGCAGCCAAGGTACAGGTCCACGAGAGACCCAGTACTTC
NA,NA,TRBV5-1,TRBJ1-1,CASSSRWGGTEAFF,TGCGCCAGCAGCTCGCGCTGGGGGGGCACTGAAGCTTTCTTT
NA,NA,TRBV5-1,TRBJ1-2,CASSAENNYGYTF,TGCGCCAGCAGCGCGGAGAATAACTATGGCTACACCTTC
NA,NA,TRBV6-5,TRBJ1-1,CASRPGTMNTEAFF,TGTGCCAGCAGACCCGGGACAATGAACACTGAAGCTTTCTTT
TRBD2,NA,TRBV7-9,TRBJ2-2,CASSGRTSGGRSGELFF,TGTGCCAGCAGCGGCAGGACTAGCGGTGGGCGGTCCGGGGAGCTGTTTTTT
TRBD1,NA,TRBV5-1,TRBJ1-2,CASSRGTGDTYGYTF,TGCGCCAGCAGCCGTGGGACAGGGGATACCTATGGCTACACCTTC
TRBD1,NA,TRBV5-1,TRBJ2-3,CASSPGGYSTDTQYF,TGCGCCAGCAGCCCAGGGGGCTATAGCACAGATACGCAGTATTTT
NA,NA,TRBV9,TRBJ1-2,CASSGAVNYGYTF,TGTGCCAGCAGCGGAGCGGTCAACTATGGCTACACCTTC
TRBD1,NA,TRBV2,TRBJ1-2,CASKGDRPGGYTF,TGTGCCAGCAAAGGGGACAGGCCAGGCGGCTACACCTTC
NA,NA,TRBV25-1,TRBJ1-1,CASSDITLNTEAFF,TGTGCCAGCAGTGACATTACTTTGAACACTGAAGCTTTCTTT
NA,once,TRBV10-3,TRBJ1-2,CAIRTGGGNYGYTF,TGTGCCATCAGGACGGGCGGGGGAAACTATGGCTACACCTTC
TRBD1,NA,TRBV7-2,TRBJ2-5,CASSPGGPQETQYF,TGTGCCAGCAGCCCAGGGGGACCCCAAGAGACCCAGTACTTC
NA,NA,TRBV5-6,TRBJ1-2,CASSVAGRAANYGYTF,TGTGCCAGCAGCGTGGCCGGGAGGGCGGCTAACTATGGCTACACCTTC
NA,NA,TRBV5-5,TRBJ1-6,CASSLETGVSPLHF,TGTGCCAGCAGCTTGGAAACGGGGGTTTCACCCCTCCACTTT
NA,NA,TRBV15,TRBJ2-7,CATSRDQGGKYF,TGTGCCACCAGCAGAGACCAAGGGGGAAAGTACTTC
NA,NA,TRBV20-1,TRBJ1-4,CSAVTYEKLFF,TGCAGTGCCGTGACATATGAAAAACTGTTTTTT
NA,once,TRBV11-2,TRBJ2-5,CASSSGFQETQYF,TGTGCCAGCAGCTCAGGGTTCCAAGAGACCCAGTACTTC
NA,NA,TRBV9,TRBJ1-1,CASSALLGDTEAFF,TGTGCCAGCAGCGCCCTGCTAGGGGACACTGAAGCTTTCTTT
TRBD1,NA,TRBV7-9,TRBJ1-1,CASSLTGQDTEAFF,TGTGCCAGCAGCTTAACGGGACAGGACACTGAAGCTTTCTTT
NA,NA,TRBV6-6,TRBJ1-5,CASSYSVDGGNQPQHF,TGTGCCAGCAGTTACTCGGTGGACGGGGGCAATCAGCCCCAGCATTTT
TRBD2,NA,TRBV7-9,TRBJ2-3,CASSLPSGGSTDTQYF,TGTGCCAGCAGCTTACCTAGCGGGGGGTCCACAGATACGCAGTATTTT
NA,NA,TRBV27,TRBJ2-7,CASRRGTFGPYEQYF,TGTGCCAGCAGGCGTGGGACATTTGGTCCCTACGAGCAGTACTTC
TRBD2,NA,TRBV11-3,TRBJ2-3,CASSRSSGEDTQYF,TGTGCCAGCAGCCGGTCTAGCGGGGAGGATACGCAGTATTTT
TRBD1,NA,TRBV6-1,TRBJ2-3,CATGQGGTDTQYF,TGTGCCACAGGACAGGGGGGCACAGATACGCAGTATTTT
NA,NA,TRBV28,TRBJ2-7,CASGTRGGAYEQYF,TGTGCCAGCGGAACCAGGGGTGGGGCCTACGAGCAGTACTTC
TRBD1,NA,TRBV9,TRBJ1-2,CASSVLGQENYGYTF,TGTGCCAGCAGCGTATTAGGACAGGAAAACTATGGCTACACCTTC
NA,NA,TRBV9,TRBJ2-2,CASSLGATGELFF,TGTGCCAGCAGCCTGGGAGCAACCGGGGAGCTGTTTTTT
TRBD1,NA,TRBV19,TRBJ1-1,CASSTRTGSKTEAFF,TGTGCCAGTAGTACCAGGACAGGGTCGAAGACTGAAGCTTTCTTT
NA,NA,TRBV30,TRBJ1-3,CAWSTGLLAGNTIYF,TGTGCCTGGAGTACAGGGCTTCTCGCTGGAAACACCATATATTTT
NA,NA,TRBV2,TRBJ1-2,CASSGNRNYGYTF,TGTGCCAGCAGTGGGAACAGGAACTATGGCTACACCTTC
TRBD1,NA,TRBV2,TRBJ1-4,CASSELGQMVWKLFF,TGTGCCAGCAGTGAACTGGGACAGATGGTGTGGAAACTGTTTTTT
NA,NA,TRBV7-2,TRBJ2-4,CASSLRGENIQYF,TGTGCCAGCAGCTTGCGGGGAGAAAACATTCAGTACTTC
TRBD1,NA,TRBV27,TRBJ2-3,CASSSGGRRTDTQYF,TGTGCCAGCAGCTCAGGGGGTCGAAGGACAGATACGCAGTATTTT
NA,NA,TRBV5-8,TRBJ2-1,CASSKGVVYDEQFF,TGTGCCAGCAGCAAGGGGGTAGTTTATGATGAGCAGTTCTTC
TRBD1,once,TRBV6-5,TRBJ2-7,CASSYSRGRREQYF,TGTGCCAGCAGTTACTCCAGGGGGCGCCGCGAGCAGTACTTC
TRBD1,NA,TRBV2,TRBJ2-2,CASRGPFRSDRGNTGGELFF,TGTGCCAGCAGAGGACCCTTCCGTTCCGACAGGGGTAACACAGGCGGGGAGCTGTTTTTT
NA,NA,TRBV13,TRBJ1-1,CASSFQGRVTEAFF,TGTGCCAGCAGCTTCCAGGGGAGAGTCACTGAAGCTTTCTTT
TRBD1,NA,TRBV2,TRBJ1-5,CASTWDRVNQPQHF,TGTGCCAGCACCTGGGACAGAGTCAATCAGCCCCAGCATTTT
NA,NA,TRBV19,TRBJ2-3,CASSDLVGFTDTQYF,TGTGCCAGTAGTGATCTAGTCGGGTTCACAGATACGCAGTATTTT
NA,NA,TRBV6-6,TRBJ1-2,CASSYPTGSKGYTF,TGTGCCAGCAGTTACCCTACAGGGTCTAAGGGCTACACCTTC
NA,NA,TRBV7-9,TRBJ2-2,CASSFVTNTGELFF,TGTGCCAGCAGCTTTGTAACGAACACCGGGGAGCTGTTTTTT